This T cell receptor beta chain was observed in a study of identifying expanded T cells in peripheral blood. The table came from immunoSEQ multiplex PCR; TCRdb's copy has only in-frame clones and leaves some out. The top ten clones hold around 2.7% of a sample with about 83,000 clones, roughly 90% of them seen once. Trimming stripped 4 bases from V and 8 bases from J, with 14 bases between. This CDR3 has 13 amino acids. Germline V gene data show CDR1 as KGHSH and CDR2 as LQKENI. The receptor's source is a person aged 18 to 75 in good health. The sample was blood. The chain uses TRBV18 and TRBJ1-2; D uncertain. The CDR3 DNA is TGTGCCAGCTCACAGACACCCTTTAGCGGCTACACCTTC. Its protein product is CASSQTPFSGYTF.